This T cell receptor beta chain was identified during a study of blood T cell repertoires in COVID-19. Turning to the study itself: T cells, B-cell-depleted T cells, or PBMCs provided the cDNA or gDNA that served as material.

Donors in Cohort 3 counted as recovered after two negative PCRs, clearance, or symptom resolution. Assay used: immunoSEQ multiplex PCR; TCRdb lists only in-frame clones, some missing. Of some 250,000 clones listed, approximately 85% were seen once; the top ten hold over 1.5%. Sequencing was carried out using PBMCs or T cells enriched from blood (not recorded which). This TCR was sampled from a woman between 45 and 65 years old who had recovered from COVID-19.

The chain's CDR3 is CASSVYYEGFSGNTIYF. CDR3 bases: TGTGCCAGCAGCGTATATTATGAGGGATTCTCTGGAAACACCATATATTTT. The J gene is TRBJ1-3, the V gene TRBV9; D is undetermined. Germline lookup yields CDR1 SGDLS and CDR2 YYNGEE. V was pared by 1 base and J by 0 bases, with 14 bases between. This CDR3 contains 17 residues.